This T cell receptor beta chain is from a study of T cell responses to AZD1222 COVID-19 vaccine. Findings and limits, study-wide: Repertoires were collected only later (after the peak T cell response had occurred). Spike was spanned by vaccine-associated CD4 TCRs, which were dominant at 160-218 and 743-854.

Some clones are missing from TCRdb's copy, which holds only in-frame ones; the method was immunoSEQ multiplex PCR. The sample holds 120,000 to 150,000 clones, around 89% seen once. Pooled in the analysis were second doses at about 4 or about 12 weeks. On this clone itself: Antigen unknown.

The CDR3 spans 13 residues. J lost 6 bases, V lost 6 bases, and 7 bases had no gene match. Germline V CDR1 and CDR2: LNHNV, YYDKDF (reference sequence). The sample consisted of peripheral blood, taken 28 days after the second AZD1222 dose. This receptor was identified in an adult who received the AZD1222 COVID-19 vaccine. The chain employs TRBV15 and TRBJ1-1; 7 nucleotides agree with TRBD1. The CDR3, as DNA: TGTGCCACCAGACCGACAGGGCGCCCTGAAGCTTTCTTT. Residues: CATRPTGRPEAFF.